This T cell receptor (beta chain) was recorded in a study of CD8+CD57+ T cells in acquired aplastic anemia. Study at large: The average for DNA from sorted CD4+ and CD8+ cells was roughly 3 ug.

General observations from the study: Found in both controls and patients were approximately 29 CD8+ CDR3 sequences. Levels of CD8+ Simpson's diversity were not significantly distinct in patients versus controls.

This clonotype has a count of ten or more. Its antigen is still unknown. CDR1 and CDR2 (germline): SGDLS, YYNGEE. The junction had 11 bases not matched to a gene; V was cut back by 2 bases and J by 4 bases. The CDR3 is 17 amino acids. TCR beta VDJ and CDR3 profiling used genomic DNA as template. Using its own MiXCR run on the reads, TCRdb lists one record per CDR3 protein. The sample yields 150,000 to 200,000 distinct CDR3 sequences, roughly 45% seen once. The V call is TRBV9, the J call TRBJ2-1, with 8 positions matching TRBD2. The sample consisted of sorted CD4+, CD8+, or CD8+CD57+ T cells (not recorded which) from PBMCs. The origin of this receptor is a human donor in good health. In nucleotides, the CDR3 is TGTGCCAGCAGCGTTAGCGGGGCTGGGGGGGGGTACAATGAGCAGTTCTTC. Translation: CASSVSGAGGGYNEQFF.